The 17 T cell receptor beta chains in this list originate from one sample, sequenced in a study of Ad26.COV2.S vaccination and SARS-CoV-2 variants. The treatment was: roughly 18 received Ad26.COV2.S at low or high dose, single or two shots; about 5 received placebo; per-sample allocation not given. All samples were drawn on day 63, counting from the first vaccine or placebo injection. The repertoire was sequenced with immunoSEQ multiplex PCR; TCRdb's copy has only in-frame clones and lacks some. The sample carries 500,000 or so clones, 75% to 90% recorded once. The sample here was peripheral blood, taken in a trial of Ad26.COV2.S vaccine versus placebo. Receptor source: a person aged 18-60 years who received the Ad26.COV2.S COVID-19 vaccine or a placebo.

The chain couples TRBV29-1 to TRBJ1-2; no clear D. The CDR3 runs 11 residues. Trimming took off 8 bases at V and 2 bases at J, with 9 bases between the two ends. Looked up from germline, CDR1 is SQVTM and CDR2 is ANQGSEA. The CDR3 DNA sequence: TGCAGCTTCGGCGACAACTATGGCTACACCTTC. This encodes CSFGDNYGYTF.

This rearrangement joins TRBV2 to TRBJ2-7, with 10 bases matching TRBD1. The junction had 4 bases not matched to a gene; V was cut back by 7 bases and J by 4 bases. CDR1 is SNHLY, CDR2 FYNNEI, per germline. The CDR3 runs to 13 residues. CDR3 sequence (DNA): TGTGCCAGCAATCGGGACAGGGGATACGAGCAGTACTTC. This encodes CASNRDRGYEQYF.

The gene calls are TRBV24-1 and TRBJ1-5; D gene ambiguous. In germline, CDR1 is KGHDR, CDR2 SFDVKD. This CDR3 is 11 amino acids long. Trimming removed 9 bases at V and 1 base at J, with 3 bases between. The CDR3 loop is CATGSNQPQHF. CDR3 bases: TGTGCCACCGGAAGCAATCAGCCCCAGCATTTT.

The rearrangement uses TRBV7-9 and TRBJ1-3, with D hard to call. The V gene's germline CDR1 is SEHNR and CDR2 FQNEAQ (reference sequence). The V and J ends lost 3 bases and 2 bases respectively, with 2 bases between them. The CDR3 loop spans 12 amino acids. The CDR3 sequence is CASSFPGNTIYF. In nucleotides, the CDR3 is TGTGCCAGCAGCTTTCCTGGAAACACCATATATTTT. The variable domain in full, with the rest retrieved from reference TRBV7-9 and TRBJ1-3, is DTGVSQNPRHKITKRGQNVTFRCDPISEHNRLYWYRQTLGQGPEFLTYFQNEAQLEKSRLLSDRFSAERPKGSFSTLEIQRTEQGDSAMYLCASSFPGNTIYFGEGSWLTVV.

V usage is TRBV4-2 and J usage is TRBJ1-2, with D possibly TRBD1 on 5 matching bases. The CDR3 runs 14 residues. Germline V gives CDR1 LGHNA, CDR2 YNFKEQ. Trimming pared 1 base from V and 3 bases from J, leaving 9 bases between. The CDR3 nucleotides read TGTGCCAGCAGCCAAGGCAGAGGGGACTATGGCTACACCTTC. Protein sequence: CASSQGRGDYGYTF.

The chain has TRBV6-2 or TRBV6-3 and TRBJ2-7; TRBD2 agrees at 8 bases. Germline V gene lookup returns CDR1 MNHEY and CDR2 SVGEGT. The V segment lost 5 bases and the J segment 7 bases; nucleotides outside the gene matches: 4. The CDR3 covers 12 residues. The CDR3 sequence: CASSTSGREQYV. As DNA, the CDR3 is TGTGCCAGCAGTACTAGCGGTCGAGAGCAGTACGTC.

V and J are TRBV3-1 (or the pseudogene TRBV3-2) and TRBJ1-2; possibly TRBD1 for D (5 bases). This CDR3 contains 17 residues. V was shortened by 1 base and J by 7 bases, with 22 bases between the two germline ends. Germline V gives CDR1 LGHDT, CDR2 YNNKEL (reference sequence). CDR3 nucleotides: TGTGCCAGCAGCCAAGTAGGGGCGCGCCGATTATCGGGTGGCTACACCTTC. As protein: CASSQVGARRLSGGYTF.

The chain recombines TRBV10-3 with TRBJ2-5, with TRBD2 matching 9 bases. The germline CDR1 and CDR2 sequences are ENHRY and SYGVKD. The CDR3 has 14 amino acids. V gave up 6 bases and J gave up 1 base; unmatched junction bases: 3. Here the CDR3 DNA reads TGTGCCATCAGCCTAGCGGGGATCCAAGAGACCCAGTACTTC. Its protein product is CAISLAGIQETQYF.

The chain is built from TRBV19 and TRBJ1-5; 10 positions match TRBD1. This CDR3 spans 13 amino acids. V was clipped by 7 bases and J by 7 bases; unmatched bases: 4. Germline assignment: CDR1 LNHDA and CDR2 SQIVND (reference sequence). In nucleotides, the CDR3 is TGTGCCAGTAAAGACAGGGGGCACCAGCCCCAGCATTTT. Translation gives CASKDRGHQPQHF.

V and J are TRBV19 and TRBJ1-3, with 8 positions matching TRBD1. The CDR3 is made up of 14 amino acids. V was clipped by 7 bases and J by 4 bases; unmatched bases: 6. Germline V gives CDR1 LNHDA, CDR2 SQIVND (reference sequence). CDR3 sequence: CASTLDREGNTIYF. CDR3 coding DNA: TGTGCCAGTACCTTGGACAGGGAAGGAAACACCATATATTTT.

CDR3 in amino acids: CASSMRASDTQYF. The CDR3 DNA is TGTGCCAGCAGTATGAGGGCCTCAGATACGCAGTATTTT. The rearrangement uses TRBV7-3 and TRBJ2-3, with a tentative D call TRBD2 (5 bases). Germline-derived CDR1 and CDR2 are SGHTA and FQGTGA. Trimming removed 6 bases at V and 4 bases at J, with 11 bases between. This CDR3 is 13 amino acids long.

J is TRBJ2-3 and V is TRBV9; D remains unclear. Germline V CDR1 and CDR2: SGDLS, YYNGEE. Trimming stripped 3 bases from V and 4 bases from J, with 9 bases between. The CDR3 extends over 13 amino acids. CDR3 residues: CASSGTWADTQYF. The CDR3 DNA is TGTGCCAGCAGCGGAACGTGGGCAGATACGCAGTATTTT. Variable domain in full (rest from reference TRBV9 and TRBJ2-3): DSGVTQTPKHLITATGQRVTLRCSPRSGDLSVYWYQQSLDQGLQFLIQYYNGEERAKGNILERFSAQQFPDLHSELNLSSLELGDSALYFCASSGTWADTQYFGPGTRLTVL.

The chain combines TRBV7-3 with TRBJ2-2; possibly TRBD2 for D (6 bases). V lost 2 bases, J lost 10 bases, and 8 bases lay in between. This CDR3 region has 12 residues. The germline V gene has CDR1 SGHTA and CDR2 FQGTGA. The CDR3 loop is CASSLGTSELFF. The CDR3 DNA reads TGTGCCAGCAGCTTAGGGACTTCGGAGCTGTTTTTT. The variable domain in full, with the rest retrieved from reference TRBV7-3 and TRBJ2-2, is GAGVSQTPSNKVTEKGKYVELRCDPISGHTALYWYRQSLGQGPEFLIYFQGTGAADDSGLPNDRFFAVRPEGSVSTLKIQRTERGDSAVYLCASSLGTSELFFGEGSRLTVL.

The chain joins TRBV7-9 to TRBJ2-2; 7 bases agree with TRBD2. With V trimmed by 5 bases and J by 0 bases, 12 bases remained unmatched. The germline CDR1 and CDR2 sequences are SEHNR and FQNEAQ (reference sequence). The CDR3 loop spans 18 amino acids. The CDR3 nucleotides read TGTGCCAGCAGCAACCCCGGGGAGGGGCCCGCGAACACCGGGGAGCTGTTTTTT. Its protein is CASSNPGEGPANTGELFF.

This clone was counted only a few times. This chain joins TRBV4-1 and TRBJ1-2, with D maybe TRBD1 (6 bases). Deletions cut 0 bases from V and 3 bases from J, with 8 bases between. Germline CDR1 and CDR2: MGHRA and YSYEKL. This CDR3 is 14 amino acids long. In DNA, the CDR3 is TGCGCCAGCAGCCAAGATCAGGGGTACTATGGCTACACCTTC. Its translation is CASSQDQGYYGYTF.

The V call is TRBV5-5, the J call TRBJ2-7, with D perhaps being TRBD1 or TRBD2 (6 bases each). CDR1 is SGHKS, CDR2 YYEKEE, per germline (reference sequence). Trimming pared 4 bases from V and 6 bases from J, leaving 17 bases between. The CDR3 sequence is 14 residues long. The CDR3 DNA reads as TGTGCCAGCAGCCGGGGGCGGCTAGCGCGCGAGCAGTACGTC. Translating it yields CASSRGRLAREQYV.

J is TRBJ1-2 and V is TRBV9; no clear D. The germline V gene has CDR1 SGDLS and CDR2 YYNGEE. The CDR3 contains 14 residues. Trimming pared 0 bases from V and 2 bases from J, leaving 8 bases between. In DNA, the CDR3 is TGTGCCAGCAGCGTAGCCCCGACGAACTATGGCTACACCTTC. Amino acid sequence: CASSVAPTNYGYTF.